The clone carrying this T cell receptor beta chain has a count of ten or more. Antigen: not known. The data are from a study of CD8 T cells in ankylosing spondylitis. Study results and caveats: Several of the motif variants were reported before in synovial fluid and blood from reactive arthritis. What appeared characteristic of ankylosing spondylitis blood was a TCR beta motif of 7 or 8 highly homologous variants.

TCRdb reprocessed the 5' RACE reads with MiXCR, giving one entry per CDR3 protein. The data contain 130,000 or so distinct CDR3 sequences, roughly 6.6% of them seen just once; the ten biggest clones take up 9.5% to 15%. Germline CDR1 is SGHTA and CDR2 is FQGTGA. Unmatched junction bases numbered 7, after V lost 1 base and J lost 4 bases. CDR3 size: 16 residues. The sequencing sample was made of blood, either unsorted or a sorted T cell fraction (not recorded which). The rearrangement uses TRBV7-3 and TRBJ2-1; 7 bases are a match to TRBD2. This receptor was identified in a male donor with ankylosing spondylitis or in good health (not recorded which). The CDR3 reads CASSLRLAEGYNEQFF. The DNA for the CDR3 is TGTGCCAGCAGCTTAAGACTAGCTGAGGGTTACAATGAGCAGTTCTTC.